Listed here is a single TCR beta chain. Its antigen remains unidentified. V was pared by 4 bases and J by 7 bases, with 13 bases of the junction left unmatched. This CDR3 has 15 amino acids. CDR1 MDHEN and CDR2 SYDVKM come from the germline V gene. This sample stems from a study of neurological immune-mediated disorders. The study, taken as a whole, reports: A possible signature was seen in one related-CDR3 cluster, into which phylogenetic grouping placed the repertoires of 18 of 34 multiple sclerosis patients. CDR3 amino acid sequences of expanded clones were not shared across subjects, a result suggesting private repertoires in all groups.

The authors made cDNA by 5'RACE with 10-nucleotide random UMIs. MiXCR, run by TCRdb on the 5' RACE reads, gives a single entry per CDR3 protein. The data hold tens of thousands of distinct CDR3 sequences, with roughly 3.3% observed a single time. The receptor comes from a woman aged 50 to 65 with multiple sclerosis. The chain recombines TRBV28 with TRBJ2-7, with 7 bases lining up with TRBD1. The sample taken for sequencing was PBMCs. The CDR3 region is CASSSIYDRDKEQYF. Here the CDR3 DNA reads TGTGCCAGCAGTTCCATCTATGACAGGGACAAAGAGCAGTACTTC.